Shown below are 5 T cell receptor beta chains from a single sample sequenced in a study of human T cells and chemical hapten exposure. The time point: healthy volunteer bleed at 6 weeks. The study extracted total RNA from unfractionated whole blood. TCRdb ran MiXCR on the RACE reads and lists one entry per CDR3 protein. The repertoire holds approximately 84,000 distinct CDR3 sequences, 7% to 9% seen once, with under 2% in the top ten. Specimen: whole blood. These TCRs come from a male donor in good health. Some clones in this sample may be carry-over from other donors' samples.

This chain links TRBV2 with TRBJ1-2; TRBD1 aligns across 8 bases. The germline V gene has CDR1 SNHLY and CDR2 FYNNEI. V gave up 5 bases and J gave up 8 bases; unmatched junction bases: 10. The CDR3 is made up of 14 amino acids. The CDR3 loop is CASSSRGGTGGYTF. The CDR3 DNA sequence: TGTGCCAGCAGTTCCCGTGGAGGGACAGGAGGCTACACCTTC.

This clonotype came up many times. The chain links TRBV20-1 to TRBJ2-1; 13 positions match TRBD2. The trim removed 4 bases at V and 10 bases at J, leaving 13 bases unmatched. Germline V gives CDR1 DFQATT, CDR2 SNEGSKA (reference sequence). The CDR3 extends over 16 amino acids. The CDR3: CSATPSGLAGDGEQFF. The CDR3 bases are TGCAGTGCTACCCCCTCCGGACTAGCGGGGGACGGGGAGCAGTTCTTC.

The chain joins TRBV7-9 to TRBJ2-5, with a tentative D call TRBD1 (6 bases). Germline loops: CDR1 SEHNR, CDR2 FQNEAQ (reference sequence). This CDR3 has 15 amino acids. Trimming took 5 bases from V and 0 from J, leaving 13 bases between them. CDR3 nucleotide sequence: TGTGCCAGCAGCGGCCCGGACAGACACCAAGAGACCCAGTACTTC. The encoded protein is CASSGPDRHQETQYF.

This clonotype came up a few times. The gene calls are TRBV30 and TRBJ2-6; TRBD1 matches at 7 bases. Germline V gene sequence: CDR1 GTSNPN, CDR2 SVGIG (reference sequence). With V trimmed by 5 bases and J by 4 bases, 5 bases remained unmatched. This CDR3 has 14 amino acids. The CDR3 region is CAWETGSGANVLTF. The DNA of the CDR3 is TGTGCCTGGGAGACAGGGTCCGGGGCCAACGTCCTGACTTTC.

The V and J genes are TRBV27 and TRBJ1-1; no reliable D call. Trimming removed 4 bases at V and 4 bases at J, with 10 bases between. This CDR3 spans 13 amino acids. CDR1 is MNHEY, CDR2 SMNVEV, per germline (reference sequence). For the CDR3, the DNA is TGTGCCAGCAGTTACAGCCCGGGCACTGAAGCTTTCTTT. It encodes CASSYSPGTEAFF.